This T cell receptor beta chain emerged from a study of blood T cell repertoires in COVID-19. The CDR3 contains 15 residues. The V end lost 3 bases, the J end lost 3 bases, and 15 bases lay between the germline ends. Germline values: CDR1 GTSNPN, CDR2 SVGIG (reference sequence). Data came from immunoSEQ multiplex PCR; TCRdb stores just in-frame clones and leaves some out. The table has 150,000 or so clones, around 91% seen once. The V gene is TRBV30, the J gene TRBJ1-3, with D uncertain. The sample consisted of peripheral blood. The source is a woman in her 40s with acute or convalescent COVID-19. The CDR3 DNA sequence: TGTGCCTGGAGGGACGGGGTCTTATTTGGAAACACCATATATTTT. Its protein product is CAWRDGVLFGNTIYF.